These T cell receptor beta chains were read from a single sample in a study of T cell responses to AZD1222 COVID-19 vaccine. Profiling relied on immunoSEQ multiplex PCR, and the TCRdb table lists in-frame clones only, not all of them. The profile shows 150,000 to 250,000 clones, approximately 94% of them singletons. The sample consisted of peripheral blood, taken 28 days after the second AZD1222 dose. The receptor source for this set is an adult who received the AZD1222 COVID-19 vaccine. CDR3s include the opening cysteine and the closing phenylalanine or tryptophan. The order of the fields is D gene, V gene, clone size, J gene, CDR3 DNA, CDR3 protein. The D gene is left open where the match is weak. Only some rows state a clone size, as once, few, many or a class for expanded clones.

d_call: .; v_call: TRBV6-5; clone_size: once; j_call: TRBJ2-5; cdr3_nt: TGTGCCAGCAGTTCCAACAGGGTTGGAGAGACCCAGTACTTC; cdr3_aa: CASSSNRVGETQYF
d_call: .; v_call: TRBV9; clone_size: .; j_call: TRBJ1-3; cdr3_nt: TGTGCCAGCAGCACGCAACCAGGGGCCTCTGGAAACACCATATATTTT; cdr3_aa: CASSTQPGASGNTIYF
d_call: .; v_call: TRBV30; clone_size: .; j_call: TRBJ1-5; cdr3_nt: TGTGCCTGGAGCGCGGGACCGCTCAATCAGCCCCAGCATTTT; cdr3_aa: CAWSAGPLNQPQHF
d_call: .; v_call: TRBV5-6; clone_size: .; j_call: TRBJ2-2; cdr3_nt: TGTGCCAGCAGCTTGAGTGCGAGGCAGAGGACCGGGGAGCTGTTTTTT; cdr3_aa: CASSLSARQRTGELFF
d_call: .; v_call: TRBV6-5; clone_size: .; j_call: TRBJ1-3; cdr3_nt: TGTGCCAGCAGTTATATGCCGTTCTCTGGAAACACCATATATTTT; cdr3_aa: CASSYMPFSGNTIYF
d_call: .; v_call: TRBV27; clone_size: .; j_call: TRBJ1-5; cdr3_nt: TGTGCCACAGGCCGGGGTAGCAATCAGCCCCAGCATTTT; cdr3_aa: CATGRGSNQPQHF
d_call: .; v_call: TRBV7-2; clone_size: .; j_call: TRBJ1-5; cdr3_nt: TGTGCCAGCAGCTTAGGACAGACCAATCAGCCCCAGCATTTT; cdr3_aa: CASSLGQTNQPQHF
d_call: TRBD2; v_call: TRBV7-9; clone_size: .; j_call: TRBJ2-3; cdr3_nt: TGTGCCAGCAGCAGAGGGACTAGCGGGGGGGCCAGTAGTGCAGATACGCAGTATTTT; cdr3_aa: CASSRGTSGGASSADTQYF
d_call: .; v_call: TRBV6-5; clone_size: .; j_call: TRBJ1-2; cdr3_nt: TGTGCCAGCAGCCCCCAGGGAGGCTTAAGCTACACCTTC; cdr3_aa: CASSPQGGLSYTF
d_call: .; v_call: TRBV24-1; clone_size: .; j_call: TRBJ1-2; cdr3_nt: TGTGCCACCAGTGATGAGGGGGTGGGTGGCTACACCTTC; cdr3_aa: CATSDEGVGGYTF
d_call: .; v_call: TRBV7-9; clone_size: .; j_call: TRBJ1-1; cdr3_nt: TGTGCCAGCAGATCCTTCAGGGGCAGGGCGAGGAAGAACACTGAAGCTTTCTTT; cdr3_aa: CASRSFRGRARKNTEAFF
d_call: TRBD1; v_call: TRBV10-1; clone_size: once; j_call: TRBJ2-7; cdr3_nt: TGCGCCAGCAGTGAACCCGGACAGGGGGAGGACGAGCAGTACTTC; cdr3_aa: CASSEPGQGEDEQYF
d_call: .; v_call: TRBV11-3; clone_size: .; j_call: TRBJ1-2; cdr3_nt: TGTGCCAGCAGCTCCCAGGGGAGCGGCTACACCTTC; cdr3_aa: CASSSQGSGYTF
d_call: .; v_call: TRBV6-5; clone_size: .; j_call: TRBJ2-7; cdr3_nt: TGTGCCAGCACCATTACGGGGGGCGCGGGCTACGAGCAGTACTTC; cdr3_aa: CASTITGGAGYEQYF
d_call: .; v_call: TRBV3-1/TRBV3-2; clone_size: .; j_call: TRBJ1-5; cdr3_nt: TGTGCCAGCAGCCATGGGACGGCTTCTCTCCCGCATTTT; cdr3_aa: CASSHGTASLPHF